The present T cell receptor (beta chain) was sequenced within a study of CD8 T cells in Susac syndrome. The sequenced target, TCR beta, came from blood CD8+ and CD4+ T cells. It was treatment-naive patients with stable or active relapsing-remitting disease who made up the multiple sclerosis controls. It was negative isolation that provided the CD8+ and CD4+ T cells, whereas TEMRA cells were enriched by FACS. The authors reverse transcribed roughly 0.5 to 1 ug RNA with random hexamers. The method of amplification for TCR beta CDR3 was immunoSEQ multiplex PCR, covering 54 Vbeta and 13 Jbeta. TCRdb ran MiXCR on the immunoSEQ multiplex PCR reads and lists one entry per CDR3 protein. Among some 130,000 distinct CDR3 sequences listed, around 91% were seen once. Looked up from germline, CDR1 is MGHRA and CDR2 is YSYEKL. The CDR3 covers 17 residues. Trimming shortened V by 1 base and J by 0 bases, and 16 bases separated the two germline ends.

The chain combines TRBV4-1 with TRBJ2-7; TRBD2 might be the D (5 bases). Sequencing was performed on CD8+ T cells from PBMCs. The clonotype originates from a human donor with multiple sclerosis. The CDR3 DNA reads TGCGCCAGCAGCCAAGGTAGGGCGGGTTCCGCCTCCTACGAGCAGTACTTC. It yields the protein CASSQGRAGSASYEQYF.